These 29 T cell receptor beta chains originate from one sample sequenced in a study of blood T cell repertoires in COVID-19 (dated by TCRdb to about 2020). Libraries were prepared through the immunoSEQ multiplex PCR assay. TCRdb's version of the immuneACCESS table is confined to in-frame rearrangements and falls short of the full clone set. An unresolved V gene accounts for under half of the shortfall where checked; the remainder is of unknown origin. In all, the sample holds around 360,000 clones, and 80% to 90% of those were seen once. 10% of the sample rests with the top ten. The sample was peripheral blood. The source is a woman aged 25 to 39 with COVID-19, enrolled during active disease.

The CDR3 nucleotides read TGTGCCAGCAGTTTTGGACGCGGGGATACGCAGTATTTT. Translation gives CASSFGRGDTQYF. The chain joins TRBV28 to TRBJ2-3, with D perhaps matching TRBD2 (5 bases). There are 13 residues in the CDR3. Germline values: CDR1 MDHEN, CDR2 SYDVKM. V was clipped by 3 bases and J by 6 bases, with 10 bases between them.

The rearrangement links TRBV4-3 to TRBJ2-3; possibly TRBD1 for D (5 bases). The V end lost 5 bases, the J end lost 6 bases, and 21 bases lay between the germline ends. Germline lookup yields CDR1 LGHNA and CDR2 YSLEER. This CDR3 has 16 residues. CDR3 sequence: CASSSALQARWDTQYF. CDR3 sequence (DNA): TGCGCCAGCAGCTCAGCCCTACAGGCCCGGTGGGATACGCAGTATTTT.

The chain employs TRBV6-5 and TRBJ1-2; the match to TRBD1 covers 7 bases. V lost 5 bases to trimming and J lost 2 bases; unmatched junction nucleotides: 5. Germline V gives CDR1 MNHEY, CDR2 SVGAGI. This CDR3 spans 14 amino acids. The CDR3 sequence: CASSPQGVNYGYTF. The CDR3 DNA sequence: TGTGCCAGCAGTCCGCAGGGGGTCAACTATGGCTACACCTTC.

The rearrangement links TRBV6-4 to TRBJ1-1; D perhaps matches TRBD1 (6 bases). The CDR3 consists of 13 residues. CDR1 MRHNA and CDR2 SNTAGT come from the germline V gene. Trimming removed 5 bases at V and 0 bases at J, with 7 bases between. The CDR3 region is CASSRTVNTEAFF. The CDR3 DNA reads TGTGCCAGCAGTCGGACAGTGAACACTGAAGCTTTCTTT.

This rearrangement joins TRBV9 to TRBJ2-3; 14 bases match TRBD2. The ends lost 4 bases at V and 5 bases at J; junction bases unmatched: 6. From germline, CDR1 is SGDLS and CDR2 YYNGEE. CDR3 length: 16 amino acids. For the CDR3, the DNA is TGTGCCAGCAGCTTCACCGGGACTAGCGGGAGAGATACGCAGTATTTT. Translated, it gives CASSFTGTSGRDTQYF. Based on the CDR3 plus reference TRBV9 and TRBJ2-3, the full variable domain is DSGVTQTPKHLITATGQRVTLRCSPRSGDLSVYWYQQSLDQGLQFLIQYYNGEERAKGNILERFSAQQFPDLHSELNLSSLELGDSALYFCASSFTGTSGRDTQYFGPGTRLTVL.

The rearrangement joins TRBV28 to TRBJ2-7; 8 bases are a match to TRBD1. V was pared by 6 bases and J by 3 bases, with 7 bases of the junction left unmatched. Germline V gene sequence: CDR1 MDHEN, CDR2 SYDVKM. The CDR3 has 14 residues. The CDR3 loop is CASRTGATRYEQYF. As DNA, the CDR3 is TGTGCCAGCAGGACAGGGGCAACGCGCTACGAGCAGTACTTC.

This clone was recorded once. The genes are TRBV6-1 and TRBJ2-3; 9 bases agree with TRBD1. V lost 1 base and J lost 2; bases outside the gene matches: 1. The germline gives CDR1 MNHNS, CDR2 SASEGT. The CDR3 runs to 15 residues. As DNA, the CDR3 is TGTGCCAGCAGTGAAGACAGGGGGCACACAGATACGCAGTATTTT. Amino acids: CASSEDRGHTDTQYF.

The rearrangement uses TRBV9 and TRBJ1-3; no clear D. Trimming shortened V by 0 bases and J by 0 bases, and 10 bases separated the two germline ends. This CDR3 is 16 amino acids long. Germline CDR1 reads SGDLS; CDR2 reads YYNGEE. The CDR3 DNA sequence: TGTGCCAGCAGCGTAGAATCCCTACGCTCTGGAAACACCATATATTTT. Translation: CASSVESLRSGNTIYF.

CDR3 in amino acids: CASSRTSTDTQYF. CDR3 DNA sequence: TGTGCCAGCAGTCGGACTAGCACAGATACGCAGTATTTT. V is TRBV6-2 or TRBV6-3 and J is TRBJ2-3; perhaps TRBD2 as D (5 bases). The CDR3 extends over 13 amino acids. Germline values: CDR1 MNHEY, CDR2 SVGEGT. Trimming removed 5 bases from V and 0 bases from J, with 6 bases in between.

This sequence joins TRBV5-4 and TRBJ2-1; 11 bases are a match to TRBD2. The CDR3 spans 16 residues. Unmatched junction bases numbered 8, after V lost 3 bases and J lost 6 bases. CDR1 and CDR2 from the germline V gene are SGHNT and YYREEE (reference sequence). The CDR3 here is CASSSQLAGAVNEQFF. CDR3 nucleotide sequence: TGTGCCAGCAGCTCCCAACTAGCGGGAGCCGTCAATGAGCAGTTCTTC.

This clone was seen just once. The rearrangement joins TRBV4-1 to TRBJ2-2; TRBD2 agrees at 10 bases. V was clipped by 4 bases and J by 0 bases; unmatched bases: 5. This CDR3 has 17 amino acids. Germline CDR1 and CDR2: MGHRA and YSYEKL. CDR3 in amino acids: CASSRETSGANTGELFF. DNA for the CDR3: TGCGCCAGCAGCCGAGAAACTAGCGGGGCGAACACCGGGGAGCTGTTTTTT.

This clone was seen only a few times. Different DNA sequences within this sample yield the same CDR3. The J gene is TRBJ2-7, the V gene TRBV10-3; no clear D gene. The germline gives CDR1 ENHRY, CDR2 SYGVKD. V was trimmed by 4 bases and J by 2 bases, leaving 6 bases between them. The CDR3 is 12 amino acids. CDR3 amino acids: CAISGPTYEQYF. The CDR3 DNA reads TGTGCCATCAGTGGTCCCACCTACGAGCAGTACTTC.

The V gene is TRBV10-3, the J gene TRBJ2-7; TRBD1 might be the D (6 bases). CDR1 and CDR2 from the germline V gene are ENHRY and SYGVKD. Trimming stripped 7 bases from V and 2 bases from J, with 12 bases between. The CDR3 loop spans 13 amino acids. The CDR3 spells CAINRDGTYEQYF. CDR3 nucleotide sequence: TGTGCCATCAACAGGGACGGGACCTACGAGCAGTACTTC.

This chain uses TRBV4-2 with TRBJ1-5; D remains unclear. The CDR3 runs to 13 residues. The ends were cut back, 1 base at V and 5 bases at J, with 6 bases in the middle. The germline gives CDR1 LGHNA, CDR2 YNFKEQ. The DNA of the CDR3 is TGTGCCAGCAGCCAAGTTCAGGATCAGCCCCAGCATTTT. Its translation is CASSQVQDQPQHF.

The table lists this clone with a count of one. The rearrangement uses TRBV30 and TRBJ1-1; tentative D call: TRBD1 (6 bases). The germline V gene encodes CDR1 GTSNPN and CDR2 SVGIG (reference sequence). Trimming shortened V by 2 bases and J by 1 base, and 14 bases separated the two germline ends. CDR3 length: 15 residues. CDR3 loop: CAWSRWIGGNTEAFF. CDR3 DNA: TGTGCCTGGAGTCGTTGGATAGGGGGGAACACTGAAGCTTTCTTT.

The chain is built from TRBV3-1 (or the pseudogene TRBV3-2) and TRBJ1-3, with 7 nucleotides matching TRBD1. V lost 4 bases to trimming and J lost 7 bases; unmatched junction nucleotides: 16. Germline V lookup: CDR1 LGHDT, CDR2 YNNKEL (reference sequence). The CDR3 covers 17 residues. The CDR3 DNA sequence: TGTGCCAGCAGCCTACTCCCGGGACAGCTATCTCTCAACACCATATATTTT. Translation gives CASSLLPGQLSLNTIYF.

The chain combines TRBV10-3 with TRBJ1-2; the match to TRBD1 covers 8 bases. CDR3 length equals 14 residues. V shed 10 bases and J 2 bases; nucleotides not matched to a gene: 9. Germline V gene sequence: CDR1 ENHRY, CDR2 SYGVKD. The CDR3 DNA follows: TGTGCCAGCACCGGGACAGGTGGGAACTATGGCTACACCTTC. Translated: CASTGTGGNYGYTF.

Written as DNA, the CDR3 is TGTGCCAGCAGCTTGCGAACAGGGATCTTGGGGGAGCAGTACTTC. It specifies CASSLRTGILGEQYF. V usage is TRBV5-4 and J usage is TRBJ2-7, with D tentatively TRBD1 (6 bases). This CDR3 region has 15 residues. The germline V gene encodes CDR1 SGHNT and CDR2 YYREEE (reference sequence). With 1 base removed from V and 7 bases from J, the gap between germline ends came to 18 bases.

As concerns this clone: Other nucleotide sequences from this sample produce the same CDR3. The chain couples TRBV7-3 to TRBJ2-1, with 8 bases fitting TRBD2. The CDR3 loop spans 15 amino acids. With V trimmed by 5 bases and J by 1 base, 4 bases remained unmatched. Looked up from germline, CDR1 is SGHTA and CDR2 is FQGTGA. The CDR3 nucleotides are TGTGCCAGCAGCCCCAGCGGGAGTTCCTACAATGAGCAGTTCTTC. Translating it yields CASSPSGSSYNEQFF.

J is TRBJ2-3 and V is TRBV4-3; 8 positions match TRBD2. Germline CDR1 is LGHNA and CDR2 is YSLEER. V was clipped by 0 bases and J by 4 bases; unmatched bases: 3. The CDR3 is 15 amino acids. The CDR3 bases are TGCGCCAGCAGCCAAGATACGGGAGGGCCAGATACGCAGTATTTT. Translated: CASSQDTGGPDTQYF.

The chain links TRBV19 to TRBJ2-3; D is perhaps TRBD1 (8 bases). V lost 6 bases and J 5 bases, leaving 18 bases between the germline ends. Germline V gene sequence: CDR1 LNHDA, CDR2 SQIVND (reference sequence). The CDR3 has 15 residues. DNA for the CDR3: TGTGCCAGTAGCGGGGGGCAGGGGGCGAGAGATACGCAGTATTTT. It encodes CASSGGQGARDTQYF. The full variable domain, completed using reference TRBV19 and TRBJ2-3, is DGGITQSPKYLFRKEGQNVTLSCEQNLNHDAMYWYRQDPGQGLRLIYYSQIVNDFQKGDIAEGYSVSREKKESFPLTVTSAQKNPTAFYLCASSGGQGARDTQYFGPGTRLTVL.

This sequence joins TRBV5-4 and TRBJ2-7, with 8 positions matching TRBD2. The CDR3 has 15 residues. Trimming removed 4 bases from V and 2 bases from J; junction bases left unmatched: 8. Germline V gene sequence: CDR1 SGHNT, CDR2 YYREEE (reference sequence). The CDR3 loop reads CASSEAGGRTYEQYF. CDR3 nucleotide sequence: TGTGCCAGCAGCGAGGCCGGCGGGAGGACCTACGAGCAGTACTTC.

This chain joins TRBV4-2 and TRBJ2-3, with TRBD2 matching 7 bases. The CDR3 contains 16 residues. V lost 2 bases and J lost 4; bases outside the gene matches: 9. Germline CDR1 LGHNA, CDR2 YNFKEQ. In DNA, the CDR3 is TGTGCCAGCAGCCAACATGGGGGGGATGGGGCAGATACGCAGTATTTT. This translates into CASSQHGGDGADTQYF.

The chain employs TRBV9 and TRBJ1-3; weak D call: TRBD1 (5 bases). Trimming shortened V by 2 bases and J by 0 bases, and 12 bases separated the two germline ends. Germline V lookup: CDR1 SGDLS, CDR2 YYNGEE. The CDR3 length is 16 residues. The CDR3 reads CASSVDSPISGNTIYF. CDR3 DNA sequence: TGTGCCAGCAGCGTCGACAGTCCTATCTCTGGAAACACCATATATTTT.

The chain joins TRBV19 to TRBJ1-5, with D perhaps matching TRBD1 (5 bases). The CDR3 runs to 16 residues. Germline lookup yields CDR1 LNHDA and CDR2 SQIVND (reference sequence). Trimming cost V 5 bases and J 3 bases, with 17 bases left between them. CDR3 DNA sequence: TGTGCCAGTAGTTCCAGGAGACAGTTCTTCAATCAGCCCCAGCATTTT. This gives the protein CASSSRRQFFNQPQHF.

The CDR3 nucleotides are TGTGCTAGTGGTTTGAGACAGGGCTGGTACGAGCAGTACTTC. This sequence encodes CASGLRQGWYEQYF. The chain recombines TRBV12-5 with TRBJ2-7; 7 bases agree with TRBD1. This CDR3 has 14 amino acids. V was pared by 2 bases and J by 4 bases, with 5 bases of the junction left unmatched. Germline CDR1 reads LGHNT; CDR2 reads FRNRAP.

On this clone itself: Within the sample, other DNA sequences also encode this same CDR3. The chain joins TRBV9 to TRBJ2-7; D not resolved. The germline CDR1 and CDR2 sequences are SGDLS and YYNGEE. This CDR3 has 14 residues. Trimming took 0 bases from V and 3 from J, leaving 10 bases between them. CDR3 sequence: CASSVASGGYEQYF. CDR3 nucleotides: TGTGCCAGCAGCGTAGCTTCAGGTGGCTACGAGCAGTACTTC.

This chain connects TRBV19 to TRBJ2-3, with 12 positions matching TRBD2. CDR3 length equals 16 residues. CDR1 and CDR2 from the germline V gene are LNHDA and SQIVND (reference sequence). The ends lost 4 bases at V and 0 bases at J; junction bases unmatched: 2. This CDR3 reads CASSTGLAGSTDTQYF. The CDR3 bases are TGTGCCAGTAGTACTGGACTAGCGGGAAGCACAGATACGCAGTATTTT. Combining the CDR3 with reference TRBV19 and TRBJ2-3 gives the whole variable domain DGGITQSPKYLFRKEGQNVTLSCEQNLNHDAMYWYRQDPGQGLRLIYYSQIVNDFQKGDIAEGYSVSREKKESFPLTVTSAQKNPTAFYLCASSTGLAGSTDTQYFGPGTRLTVL.

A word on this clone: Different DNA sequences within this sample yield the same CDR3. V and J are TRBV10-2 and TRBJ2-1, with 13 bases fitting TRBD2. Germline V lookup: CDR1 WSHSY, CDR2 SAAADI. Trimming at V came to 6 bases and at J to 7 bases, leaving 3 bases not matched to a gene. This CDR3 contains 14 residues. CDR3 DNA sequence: TGCGCCAGCAGAGGACTAGCGGGAGTTAATGAGCAGTTCTTC. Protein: CASRGLAGVNEQFF.